The clone carrying this T cell receptor beta chain turned up a few times. Its specificity is unknown. This entry comes from a study of response to subunit inactivated influenza vaccine. Study observations and caveats: After each seasonal influenza vaccination, few new T cells are recruited, the authors suggested.

V was shortened by 6 bases and J by 0 bases, with 11 bases between the two germline ends. The CDR3 is made up of 14 amino acids. From germline, CDR1 is SGHRS and CDR2 YFSETQ. TCRdb recomputed calls from the RT-PCR reads with MiXCR, one row per CDR3 protein. The sample contains about 610,000 distinct CDR3 sequences, 12% to 15% of which appear only once. The sequence derives from a middle-aged man who received an inactivated influenza vaccine. The starting material was PBMCs from blood, obtained roughly 13 days after vaccination. The chain recombines TRBV5-1 with TRBJ2-3; D is possibly TRBD1 or TRBD2 (5 bases each). Written as DNA, the CDR3 is TGCGCCAGCAAAATTGGGGGAAGCACAGATACGCAGTATTTT. Protein product: CASKIGGSTDTQYF.